This TCR beta chain is from a study of blood T cell repertoires in COVID-19. In the study overall: Material from acute and convalescent COVID-19 was sourced from the United States, Italy and Spain. T cells, B-cell-depleted T cells, or PBMCs provided the cDNA or gDNA that served as material.

The CDR3 loop spans 14 amino acids. V lost 6 bases to trimming and J lost 0 bases, with 8 bases between them. Per germline, CDR1 MNHEY and CDR2 SVGAGI. In the original workflow: Nucleated cell counts were estimated from reference gene primer amplification. TCRdb's copy holds only in-frame clones and misses some; the assay was immunoSEQ multiplex PCR. The V and J calls and clone size are taken from that table; D and trimming were inferred from the DNA. The table shows 65,000 to 90,000 clones, with 70% to 90% occurring only once. The chain recombines TRBV6-5 with TRBJ1-4; D perhaps matches TRBD1 (6 bases). Input material: peripheral blood. This receptor was identified in a man aged 50 to 60 with acute or convalescent COVID-19. The CDR3 here is CASRRTATNEKLFF. The CDR3 DNA follows: TGTGCCAGCAGGAGGACAGCAACTAATGAAAAACTGTTTTTT.